Listed here are 32 T cell receptor beta chains from one sample, sequenced in a study of blood T cell repertoires in COVID-19. The method was immunoSEQ multiplex PCR; TCRdb's version includes in-frame clones alone and lacks a portion of them. Among 140,000 to 150,000 clones listed, under 90% were seen once. The sequencing input was peripheral blood. These receptors were collected from a man between 70 and 80 years old who had recovered from COVID-19.

The chain joins TRBV7-2 to TRBJ1-6, with D uncertain. This CDR3 spans 13 amino acids. V was trimmed by 7 bases and J by 6 bases, leaving 10 bases between them. Germline loops: CDR1 SGHTA, CDR2 FQGNSA. The CDR3 spells CASMADFNSPLHF. The CDR3 region has the DNA TGTGCCAGCATGGCAGATTTTAATTCACCCCTCCACTTT.

The rearrangement links TRBV10-1 to TRBJ2-2, with D possibly matching TRBD2 (5 bases). The CDR3 loop spans 14 amino acids. Germline V gene lookup returns CDR1 WNHNN and CDR2 SYGVQD (reference sequence). V lost 0 bases and J 6 bases, leaving 8 bases between the germline ends. CDR3 sequence reads: CASSESLAAGELFF. CDR3 DNA sequence: TGCGCCAGCAGTGAGTCGCTAGCTGCCGGGGAGCTGTTTTTT.

V and J are TRBV6-1 and TRBJ2-7; 10 nucleotides match TRBD1. Germline V lookup: CDR1 MNHNS, CDR2 SASEGT. CDR3 length: 14 amino acids. The trim removed 1 base at V and 6 bases at J, leaving 3 bases unmatched. The CDR3 DNA is TGTGCCAGCAGTGAAGGGGGACAGGGGTTCGAGCAGTACTTC. Translating gives CASSEGGQGFEQYF.

The gene calls are TRBV5-6 and TRBJ1-1; 7 bases match TRBD1. The CDR3 covers 17 residues. J was trimmed by 4 bases and V by 1 base; bases with no gene match: 13. Germline-derived CDR1 and CDR2 are SGHDT and YYEEEE. Written as DNA, the CDR3 is TGTGCCAGCAGCTTGCTCACAGGGGAGAGTGGTGGCACTGAAGCTTTCTTT. Translating gives CASSLLTGESGGTEAFF.

The chain uses TRBV6-1 and TRBJ2-1; 8 bases map to TRBD2. Germline CDR1 and CDR2: MNHNS and SASEGT. Trimming cost V 2 bases and J 9 bases; bases outside gene matches: 18. The CDR3 is 18 residues long. The CDR3 nucleotides read TGTGCCAGCAGTGAACAAGGAGGGACTAGTGTGTTTCCTGGTGAGCAGTTCTTC. This codes for CASSEQGGTSVFPGEQFF.

This clone occurred once. The chain combines TRBV10-3 with TRBJ2-1, with 10 bases lining up with TRBD2. Germline CDR1 and CDR2: ENHRY and SYGVKD. The length of the CDR3 is 15 residues. V was pared by 0 bases and J by 15 bases, with 11 bases of the junction left unmatched. The CDR3 loop is CAISESIAGGTKPFF. Written as DNA, the CDR3 is TGTGCCATCAGTGAGTCGATAGCGGGAGGTACGAAACCGTTCTTC.

This clone appeared a single time. This chain connects TRBV6-2 or TRBV6-3 to TRBJ2-5, with D uncertain. CDR3 size: 17 residues. Per the germline V gene, CDR1 is MNHEY and CDR2 is SVGEGT. The germline V and J ends were trimmed by 2 bases and 0 bases, with 16 bases remaining between them. CDR3 loop: CASSYPPLLGNQETQYF. The CDR3 region has the DNA TGTGCCAGCAGTTACCCCCCGCTACTGGGCAACCAAGAGACCCAGTACTTC.

The chain is built from TRBV19 and TRBJ2-1; D might be TRBD1 (6 bases). Trimming shortened V by 6 bases and J by 2 bases, and 11 bases separated the two germline ends. The germline gives CDR1 LNHDA, CDR2 SQIVND (reference sequence). The CDR3 extends over 14 amino acids. The CDR3 DNA reads as TGTGCCAGTAGGGGGGCCCCCACCTACAATGAGCAGTTCTTC. Protein: CASRGAPTYNEQFF.

The chain combines TRBV19 with TRBJ2-7; possibly TRBD2 for D (6 bases). Germline CDR1 is LNHDA and CDR2 is SQIVND (reference sequence). Trimming removed 4 bases from V and 3 bases from J, with 16 bases in between. This CDR3 has 15 amino acids. CDR3 in amino acids: CASSTSAGPNYEQYF. In nucleotides, the CDR3 is TGTGCCAGTAGTACCTCTGCGGGGCCCAACTACGAGCAGTACTTC.

This chain links TRBV5-8 with TRBJ1-5; 11 bases match TRBD1. This CDR3 contains 16 residues. After removal of 4 bases from V and 2 bases from J, the junction contained 5 bases not matched to a gene. Germline lookup yields CDR1 SGHTS and CDR2 YDEGEE. CDR3 sequence reads: CASSTGTGGRNQPQHF. The CDR3 DNA reads TGTGCCAGCAGCACTGGGACAGGGGGACGCAATCAGCCCCAGCATTTT.

The genes are TRBV5-5 and TRBJ2-2; 8 bases fit TRBD2. Trimming took 3 bases from V and 6 from J; bases not matched to a gene: 7. The CDR3 has 15 amino acids. The germline V gene encodes CDR1 SGHKS and CDR2 YYEKEE (reference sequence). The DNA for the CDR3 is TGTGCCAGCAGCTGGGGGACTAGGGGTGCCGGGGAGCTGTTTTTT. This gives the protein CASSWGTRGAGELFF.

The chain is built from TRBV6-2 or TRBV6-3 and TRBJ2-1; TRBD1 is a possible D gene (6 bases). V gave up 5 bases and J gave up 8 bases, with 19 bases separating them. The length of the CDR3 is 15 residues. Germline lookup yields CDR1 MNHEY and CDR2 SVGEGT. CDR3 nucleotide sequence: TGTGCCAGCAGTCCCGGACAGACAATTTTGGATGAGCAGTTCTTC. Translation: CASSPGQTILDEQFF.

The chain carries TRBV7-2 and TRBJ1-6, with D perhaps matching TRBD1 (6 bases). CDR3 length: 14 residues. The V and J ends lost 3 bases and 7 bases respectively, with 10 bases between them. Germline assignment: CDR1 SGHTA and CDR2 FQGNSA. The CDR3 DNA is TGTGCCAGCAGCTTGGACAGATTCAATTCACCCCTCCACTTT. Residues: CASSLDRFNSPLHF. The variable domain in full, with the rest retrieved from reference TRBV7-2 and TRBJ1-6, is GAGVSQSPSNKVTEKGKDVELRCDPISGHTALYWYRQSLGQGLEFLIYFQGNSAPDKSGLPSDRFSAERTGGSVSTLTIQRTQQEDSAVYLCASSLDRFNSPLHFGNGTRLTVT.

This sequence joins TRBV7-9 and TRBJ2-1, with D unresolved. The CDR3 length is 12 residues. Germline V gene lookup returns CDR1 SEHNR and CDR2 FQNEAQ (reference sequence). The ends were cut back, 7 bases at V and 2 bases at J, with 6 bases in the middle. DNA for the CDR3: TGTGCCAGCACTTCGGCCTACAATGAGCAGTTCTTC. Translating gives CASTSAYNEQFF.

The chain joins TRBV27 to TRBJ2-7, with TRBD2 as a possible D gene (6 bases). Germline-derived CDR1 and CDR2 are MNHEY and SMNVEV (reference sequence). The length of the CDR3 is 14 residues. Trimming shortened V by 5 bases and J by 0 bases, and 11 bases separated the two germline ends. CDR3: CASSIGGPSYEQYF. Written as DNA, the CDR3 is TGTGCCAGCAGTATCGGGGGTCCCTCCTACGAGCAGTACTTC.

V is TRBV30 and J is TRBJ2-7, with 9 bases matching TRBD2. The CDR3 runs to 14 residues. Germline values: CDR1 GTSNPN, CDR2 SVGIG (reference sequence). V was clipped by 5 bases and J by 0 bases; unmatched bases: 5. For the CDR3, the DNA is TGTGCCTGGTCAAGACTAGCGGTCTCCTACGAGCAGTACTTC. It yields the protein CAWSRLAVSYEQYF.

The V gene is TRBV6-5, the J gene TRBJ2-3; 13 nucleotides match TRBD2. The CDR3 has 15 amino acids. From germline, CDR1 is MNHEY and CDR2 SVGAGI. The V gene end was trimmed by 5 bases and the J gene end by 7 bases; junction bases not matched to a gene: 6. CDR3 loop: CASSRTSGSSYTQYF. Here the CDR3 DNA reads TGTGCCAGCAGTAGGACTAGCGGGAGTTCATATACGCAGTATTTT.

V gene TRBV14 combines with J gene TRBJ1-2; 7 positions match TRBD1. The CDR3 runs 14 residues. Germline V gene lookup returns CDR1 SGHDN and CDR2 FVKESK. Unmatched junction bases numbered 5, after V lost 4 bases and J lost 3 bases. CDR3 bases: TGTGCCAGCAGCCGTGACAGGGATCACTATGGCTACACCTTC. This sequence encodes CASSRDRDHYGYTF.

This chain uses TRBV27 with TRBJ2-1, with 10 bases matching TRBD1. Looked up from germline, CDR1 is MNHEY and CDR2 is SMNVEV (reference sequence). This CDR3 comprises 13 residues. V lost 3 bases, J lost 8 bases, and 1 base stayed unmatched. CDR3 DNA sequence: TGTGCCAGCAGTTTGACAGGGGGCTATGAGCAGTTCTTC. This encodes CASSLTGGYEQFF.

This chain connects TRBV5-1 to TRBJ2-5, with a tentative D call TRBD1 (6 bases). V lost 5 bases, J lost 5 bases, and 16 bases lay in between. The germline CDR1 and CDR2 sequences are SGHRS and YFSETQ. This CDR3 contains 14 residues. CDR3 nucleotide sequence: TGCGCCAGCAGGCTGAGGGGGATTGGGGAGACCCAGTACTTC. It encodes CASRLRGIGETQYF.

V gene TRBV28 combines with J gene TRBJ1-5, with D perhaps matching TRBD1 (6 bases). Looked up from germline, CDR1 is MDHEN and CDR2 is SYDVKM. There are 14 residues in the CDR3. V lost 10 bases to trimming and J lost 0 bases, with 13 bases between them. The CDR3: CATSDRYSNQPQHF. The CDR3 DNA is TGTGCCACCTCAGACAGGTATAGCAATCAGCCCCAGCATTTT. The whole variable domain, filled in from reference TRBV28 and TRBJ1-5, reads DVKVTQSSRYLVKRTGEKVFLECVQDMDHENMFWYRQDPGLGLRLIYFSYDVKMKEKGDIPEGYSVSREKKERFSLILESASTNQTSMYLCATSDRYSNQPQHFGDGTRLSIL.

This chain uses TRBV5-1 with TRBJ2-1; 7 nucleotides agree with TRBD1. With 0 bases clipped from V and 4 bases from J, the junction kept 4 bases outside the gene matches. The germline V gene encodes CDR1 SGHRS and CDR2 YFSETQ. The CDR3 covers 15 residues. The CDR3 region is CASSLVGTDYNEQFF. The DNA of the CDR3 is TGCGCCAGCAGCTTGGTCGGGACAGATTACAATGAGCAGTTCTTC.

There are a few counts of this clone. CDR3: CASSRITGDTEAFF. The CDR3, as DNA: TGTGCCAGCAGCCGAATTACAGGGGACACTGAAGCTTTCTTT. This sequence joins TRBV6-2 or TRBV6-3 and TRBJ1-1; 7 bases are shared with TRBD1. Trimming took 6 bases from V and 3 from J; bases not matched to a gene: 7. This CDR3 spans 14 amino acids. CDR1 is MNHEY, CDR2 SVGEGT, per germline.

V and J are TRBV5-1 and TRBJ2-7; D perhaps matches TRBD1 (5 bases). V lost 4 bases and J 3 bases, leaving 14 bases between the germline ends. This CDR3 region has 14 residues. CDR1 and CDR2 (germline): SGHRS, YFSETQ. This CDR3 reads CASSHEQGGYEQYF. CDR3 DNA sequence: TGCGCCAGCAGCCACGAGCAGGGCGGCTACGAGCAGTACTTC.

J is TRBJ2-1 and V is TRBV7-3; perhaps TRBD1 as D (5 bases). Germline values: CDR1 SGHTA, CDR2 FQGTGA. Trimming removed 2 bases at V and 4 bases at J, with 15 bases between. The CDR3 covers 16 residues. The CDR3 sequence is CASSLFGWGEYNEQFF. The DNA of the CDR3 is TGTGCCAGCAGCTTATTCGGGTGGGGCGAATACAATGAGCAGTTCTTC.

V gene TRBV18 combines with J gene TRBJ1-3; 7 nucleotides line up with TRBD1. V shed 3 bases, J shed 5 bases, and the junction held 4 bases outside the gene matches. The CDR3 runs to 14 residues. CDR1 is KGHSH and CDR2 is LQKENI in the germline V gene. The CDR3 nucleotides read TGTGCCAGCTCACCGACAGGGAACAGAAACACCATATATTTT. This codes for CASSPTGNRNTIYF.

The CDR3 sequence is CASSYRENSYEQYF. The DNA of the CDR3 is TGTGCCAGCAGTTATCGTGAGAACTCCTACGAGCAGTACTTC. The J gene is TRBJ2-7, the V gene TRBV6-5; D uncertain. V was clipped by 3 bases and J by 0 bases, with 9 bases between them. The CDR3 covers 14 residues. The germline V gene encodes CDR1 MNHEY and CDR2 SVGAGI.

This clone was picked up one time. One end of the junction is discordant with germline, which a read error may explain. The CDR3 loop is CASSRSILATETQYF. The DNA for the CDR3 is TGTGCCAGCAGCCGGTCCATACTAGCGACAGAAACGCAGTATTTT. J is TRBJ2-3 and V is TRBV11-2, with 7 bases fitting TRBD2. Germline assignment: CDR1 SGHAT and CDR2 FQNNGV. This CDR3 is built from 15 residues.

V usage is TRBV3-1 (or the pseudogene TRBV3-2) and J usage is TRBJ2-3, with D possibly being TRBD1 (6 bases). The CDR3 is made up of 16 amino acids. Germline lookup yields CDR1 LGHDT and CDR2 YNNKEL (reference sequence). V shed 6 bases and J shed 6 bases, with 22 bases lying between them. DNA for the CDR3: TGTGCCAGCAGTGGGTGGGGCACCGAGGGGGTGGATACGCAGTATTTT. This gives the protein CASSGWGTEGVDTQYF.

The V call is TRBV7-3, the J call TRBJ1-1; D perhaps matches TRBD1 (6 bases). CDR1 is SGHTA, CDR2 FQGTGA, per germline. The V and J ends lost 2 bases and 4 bases respectively, with 8 bases between them. This CDR3 is built from 13 residues. This chain's CDR3 is CASSLQGSTEAFF. Here the CDR3 DNA reads TGTGCCAGCAGCTTACAGGGGAGCACTGAAGCTTTCTTT.

The chain employs TRBV7-2 and TRBJ2-1; 12 nucleotides match TRBD2. This CDR3 contains 17 residues. Germline lookup yields CDR1 SGHTA and CDR2 FQGNSA. The trim removed 1 base at V and 10 bases at J, leaving 11 bases unmatched. CDR3 sequence reads: CASSLDWTSGIVGEQFF. Written as DNA, the CDR3 is TGTGCCAGCAGCTTAGATTGGACTAGCGGGATCGTCGGGGAGCAGTTCTTC.

J is TRBJ2-3 and V is TRBV24-1; TRBD2 agrees at 7 bases. With V trimmed by 3 bases and J by 4 bases, 12 bases remained unmatched. Germline V lookup: CDR1 KGHDR, CDR2 SFDVKD. This CDR3 region has 17 residues. The CDR3 reads CATSDTPPGLGADTQYF. The CDR3 DNA follows: TGTGCCACCAGTGATACGCCCCCCGGACTAGGGGCAGATACGCAGTATTTT.